This T cell receptor beta chain is drawn from a study of T cell repertoires in cytomegalovirus infection. Each CDR3 protein is one row after TCRdb ran MiXCR on the reads. The profile shows around 99,000 distinct CDR3 sequences, about 30% of them singletons. Study results and limitations: Cumulative public TCR beta family frequency identified CMV carriers with the relevant HLA.

This CDR3 has 17 residues. Germline loops: CDR1 LGHNT, CDR2 FRNRAP. V was pared by 9 bases and J by 0 bases, with 11 bases of the junction left unmatched. As to this clonotype: The antigen is undetermined.

The sequence came from a human donor in good health (CMV status not recorded). Some clones in this sample may be carry-over from other donors' samples. Sequences were derived from CD8+ T cells from cultured PBMCs, sampled from culture after CMV antigen stimulation. This rearrangement joins TRBV12-5 to TRBJ2-4, with 10 nucleotides matching TRBD2. CDR3: CARLAGESEKAKNIQYF. The CDR3 nucleotides read TGTGCTAGGCTAGCGGGGGAATCCGAGAAAGCCAAAAACATTCAGTACTTC.